This T cell receptor beta chain was captured by sequencing in a study of cytomegalovirus exposure and HLA in healthy donors. Study-wide points: The classifier reportedly diagnosed cytomegalovirus status with high sensitivity and specificity.

This clone was seen a few times. What it binds is not known. Germline V gene lookup returns CDR1 MDHEN and CDR2 SYDVKM. The trim removed 6 bases at V and 3 bases at J, leaving 10 bases unmatched. The CDR3 sequence is 15 residues long. The PCR was carried out with 60 Vbeta primers and 13 Jbeta primers. The method was immunoSEQ multiplex PCR; TCRdb's version includes in-frame clones alone and lacks a portion of them. The profile shows around 160,000 clones, approximately 73% of them singletons. The sequenced sample was PBMCs. The chain joins TRBV28 to TRBJ1-2; 7 bases are shared with TRBD1. This receptor was obtained from a woman aged 18-35 years in good health and CMV-seronegative. The CDR3 DNA sequence: TGTGCCAGCAGAATCACGACGACAGGGCACTATGGCTACACCTTC. Protein: CASRITTTGHYGYTF.